The clone carrying this TCR beta chain was observed many times. The data originate from a study of regulatory T cells in long-lasting Graves disease. CDR3 regions were amplified by Arm-PCR using iRepertoire HTBI primers to build TCR beta libraries. A single record per CDR3 protein comes from TCRdb applying MiXCR to the multiplex PCR reads. Among around 400,000 distinct CDR3 sequences, more than 20% were seen once, and the ten largest hold under 35%. Germline V lookup: CDR1 KGHDR, CDR2 SFDVKD. CDR3 length: 17 amino acids. The V gene lost 4 bases and the J gene lost 0 bases, with 17 bases spanning the gap. As to time point: persistent/refractory GD, antithyroid drugs over 5 years with positive TRAb. The authors made the TCR library using RNA they extracted from PBMCs.

The chain has TRBV24-1 and TRBJ2-5; D gene unclear. This TCR was sampled from a woman in her 40s with Graves disease. Sequencing used peripheral blood mononuclear cells (PBMCs), obtained when the disease was refractory, from a patient treated with antithyroid drugs. Here the CDR3 DNA reads TGTGCCACCAGTGACTCTTATTCATGGGAAAACCAAGAGACCCAGTACTTC. It codes for CATSDSYSWENQETQYF.